A single sample is the source of the 26 T cell receptor beta chains below, sequenced in a study of cytomegalovirus exposure and HLA in healthy donors. TCRdb's copy holds only in-frame clones and misses some; the assay was immunoSEQ multiplex PCR. The data show tens of thousands of clones, about 90% seen once. The sample consisted of PBMCs. Source of these receptors: a woman younger than 35 in good health and CMV-seronegative.

The DNA for the CDR3 is TGTGCCAGCGGGAGGGGAGTTGGTGGGGCCAACGTCCTGACTTTC. Translated: CASGRGVGGANVLTF. The chain is built from TRBV6-5 and TRBJ2-6; 7 bases are shared with TRBD2. The trim removed 8 bases at V and 3 bases at J, leaving 7 bases unmatched. This CDR3 comprises 15 residues. Germline assignment: CDR1 MNHEY and CDR2 SVGAGI.

The gene calls are TRBV7-9 and TRBJ2-3; D is unclear. Germline lookup yields CDR1 SEHNR and CDR2 FQNEAQ (reference sequence). Trimming cost V 2 bases and J 4 bases, with 7 bases left between them. CDR3 size: 13 residues. The CDR3 here is CASSLQRADTQYF. As DNA, the CDR3 is TGTGCCAGCAGCTTACAGCGCGCAGATACGCAGTATTTT.

The chain couples TRBV29-1 to TRBJ2-7; 7 bases fit TRBD2. Germline V gene sequence: CDR1 SQVTM, CDR2 ANQGSEA. This CDR3 is built from 15 residues. Germline trimming cut 4 bases from V and 0 bases from J; bases unmatched to any gene: 9. The CDR3 coding sequence is TGCAGCGTTGGGGGGGGACTGTCAAGCTCCTACGAGCAGTACTTC. It specifies CSVGGGLSSSYEQYF.

The V gene is TRBV10-1, the J gene TRBJ2-3; D ambiguous. V was trimmed by 1 base and J by 0 bases, leaving 11 bases between them. The CDR3 totals 16 residues. Germline lookup yields CDR1 WNHNN and CDR2 SYGVQD (reference sequence). The CDR3 DNA reads TGCGCCAGCAGTGAGTTTGACTCGTCAAGCACAGATACGCAGTATTTT. Translation: CASSEFDSSSTDTQYF.

This sequence joins TRBV4-3 and TRBJ1-1; perhaps TRBD1 as D (6 bases). Germline V gene lookup returns CDR1 LGHNA and CDR2 YSLEER. Trimming shortened V by 0 bases and J by 6 bases, and 20 bases separated the two germline ends. This CDR3 is built from 17 residues. This chain's CDR3 is CASSQDRHGSGVPEAFF. The CDR3 DNA is TGCGCCAGCAGCCAAGATCGACACGGGTCAGGGGTCCCTGAAGCTTTCTTT.

The J gene is TRBJ2-3, the V gene TRBV6-5; D is ambiguous. The CDR3 has 13 residues. Germline loops: CDR1 MNHEY, CDR2 SVGAGI. Trimming left V 2 bases short and J 6 bases short, with 9 bases between. The CDR3 spells CASSYNERDTQYF. DNA for the CDR3: TGTGCCAGCAGTTACAACGAGCGCGATACGCAGTATTTT.

The chain links TRBV13 to TRBJ1-2; the match to TRBD1 covers 8 bases. The trim removed 6 bases at V and 1 base at J, leaving 7 bases unmatched. The CDR3 has 15 residues. The germline V gene encodes CDR1 PRHDT and CDR2 FYEKMQ (reference sequence). CDR3 sequence reads: CASSLRTGINYGYTF. In nucleotides, the CDR3 is TGTGCCAGCAGTTTGAGGACAGGGATTAACTATGGCTACACCTTC. The entire variable domain, with the rest obtained from reference TRBV13 and TRBJ1-2, is as follows: AAGVIQSPRHLIKEKRETATLKCYPIPRHDTVYWYQQGPGQDPQFLISFYEKMQSDKGSIPDRFSAQQFSDYHSELNMSSLELGDSALYFCASSLRTGINYGYTFGSGTRLTVV.

V usage is TRBV7-9 and J usage is TRBJ1-1; tentatively, D is TRBD1 (5 bases). The germline V gene has CDR1 SEHNR and CDR2 FQNEAQ (reference sequence). Trimming removed 10 bases from V and 6 bases from J, with 15 bases in between. The CDR3 contains 12 residues. In nucleotides, the CDR3 is TGTGCCACCGGTCAGGGAGGCCCTGAAGCTTTCTTT. It encodes CATGQGGPEAFF.

This chain joins TRBV30 and TRBJ2-5, with 10 nucleotides matching TRBD2. With V trimmed by 1 base and J by 1 base, 3 bases remained unmatched. Germline CDR1 and CDR2: GTSNPN and SVGIG (reference sequence). CDR3 size: 15 residues. The CDR3 protein is CAWSASGRVQETQYF. Here the CDR3 DNA reads TGTGCCTGGAGTGCGAGCGGGAGGGTCCAAGAGACCCAGTACTTC.

The chain combines TRBV10-2 with TRBJ1-1, with D perhaps matching TRBD1 (6 bases). The V and J ends lost 6 bases and 3 bases respectively, with 11 bases between them. This CDR3 is built from 13 residues. The germline gives CDR1 WSHSY, CDR2 SAAADI. CDR3 protein: CASSQQGYTEAFF. DNA for the CDR3: TGCGCCAGCAGCCAACAGGGCTACACTGAAGCTTTCTTT.

The rearrangement joins TRBV9 to TRBJ2-1; 7 bases are shared with TRBD2. The CDR3 has 16 amino acids. Losses at the gene ends were 0 bases for V and 4 bases for J; bases not matched to a gene: 7. The V gene's germline CDR1 is SGDLS and CDR2 YYNGEE. CDR3 DNA: TGTGCCAGCAGCGTAGGAGGGCTAGCGGTATACAATGAGCAGTTCTTC. The encoded protein is CASSVGGLAVYNEQFF.

The V gene is TRBV5-6, the J gene TRBJ1-5; D remains ambiguous. The CDR3 is 15 residues long. Germline assignment: CDR1 SGHDT and CDR2 YYEEEE. V was trimmed by 2 bases and J by 6 bases, leaving 15 bases between them. The CDR3 nucleotides are TGTGCCAGCAGCTTAAGGGAGGCCGACGGTCAGCCCCAGCATTTT. This translates into CASSLREADGQPQHF.

The CDR3 DNA sequence: TGTGCCAGCAGTGAACTTACCTGGGGGACAGGGGTCTACGAGCAGTACTTC. Translated: CASSELTWGTGVYEQYF. V gene TRBV6-1 combines with J gene TRBJ2-7, with 10 bases aligning to TRBD1. The trim removed 2 bases at V and 3 bases at J, leaving 10 bases unmatched. Looked up from germline, CDR1 is MNHNS and CDR2 is SASEGT. This CDR3 region has 17 residues.

This clone occurred once. The rearrangement uses TRBV18 and TRBJ2-1, with D perhaps TRBD2 (6 bases). The V end was cut by 3 bases, the J end by 4 bases, with 16 bases between. The germline CDR1 and CDR2 sequences are KGHSH and LQKENI. This CDR3 comprises 16 residues. CDR3 coding DNA: TGTGCCAGCTCACCCGCGTCCGGGGGTGGGTACAATGAGCAGTTCTTC. Translation gives CASSPASGGGYNEQFF.

The genes are TRBV27 and TRBJ2-2; 9 bases are shared with TRBD1. The CDR3 spans 15 residues. Trimming cost V 6 bases and J 4 bases; bases outside gene matches: 6. CDR1 and CDR2 from the germline V gene are MNHEY and SMNVEV (reference sequence). DNA of the CDR3: TGTGCCAGCAGACCCGGGACAGGGAGCACCGGGGAGCTGTTTTTT. Translated: CASRPGTGSTGELFF.

The chain is built from TRBV5-1 and TRBJ2-3, with D maybe TRBD1 (6 bases). The V gene lost 2 bases and the J gene lost 4 bases, with 14 bases spanning the gap. The CDR3 extends over 15 amino acids. Germline loops: CDR1 SGHRS, CDR2 YFSETQ. In nucleotides, the CDR3 is TGCGCCAGCAGCTTAACAGGGAAGGTCCCAGATACGCAGTATTTT. This translates into CASSLTGKVPDTQYF.

V is TRBV9 and J is TRBJ2-2; 7 nucleotides align to TRBD1. Germline V gene lookup returns CDR1 SGDLS and CDR2 YYNGEE. The CDR3 sequence is 16 residues long. J lost 6 bases, V lost 0 bases, and 8 bases had no gene match. The CDR3 spells CASSVGPQGIAGELFF. In DNA, the CDR3 is TGTGCCAGCAGCGTAGGGCCACAGGGGATAGCCGGGGAGCTGTTTTTT. Using reference TRBV9 and TRBJ2-2 for the parts outside the CDR3, the full variable domain is DSGVTQTPKHLITATGQRVTLRCSPRSGDLSVYWYQQSLDQGLQFLIQYYNGEERAKGNILERFSAQQFPDLHSELNLSSLELGDSALYFCASSVGPQGIAGELFFGEGSRLTVL.

V gene TRBV7-2 combines with J gene TRBJ1-5; 9 nucleotides line up with TRBD1. From germline, CDR1 is SGHTA and CDR2 FQGNSA. V gave up 5 bases and J gave up 5 bases; unmatched junction bases: 4. The length of the CDR3 is 14 residues. The CDR3 protein is CASSRGQGYQPQHF. CDR3 in DNA: TGTGCCAGCAGCCGCGGACAGGGGTATCAGCCCCAGCATTTT.

The chain carries TRBV4-1 and TRBJ2-4; D is possibly TRBD2 (6 bases). Germline-derived CDR1 and CDR2 are MGHRA and YSYEKL. The ends were cut back, 4 bases at V and 5 bases at J, with 12 bases in the middle. The CDR3 has 14 residues. The CDR3 region has the DNA TGCGCCAGCAGCCTTGGGACTTCCGAAAACATTCAGTACTTC. Protein sequence: CASSLGTSENIQYF.

This sequence joins TRBV4-1 and TRBJ1-4, with a possible D match to TRBD1 (5 bases). The germline V gene encodes CDR1 MGHRA and CDR2 YSYEKL. This CDR3 has 16 amino acids. V dropped 1 base and J dropped 4 bases, with 13 bases sitting between them. CDR3 in DNA: TGCGCCAGCAGCCAAGGACACGGGACTGGTAATGAAAAACTGTTTTTT. It encodes CASSQGHGTGNEKLFF.

The chain uses TRBV29-1 and TRBJ1-5, with D possibly matching TRBD1 (6 bases). The V end was cut by 1 base, the J end by 3 bases, with 19 bases between. In germline, CDR1 is SQVTM, CDR2 ANQGSEA. The CDR3 spans 17 residues. The CDR3 reads CSVEGWAITGYNQPQHF. The DNA of the CDR3 is TGCAGCGTTGAAGGGTGGGCGATCACAGGGTACAATCAGCCCCAGCATTTT.

CDR3 nucleotide sequence: TGCGCCAGCAGCCAAGATCGGGCGGGGCGGGGACTCTCCTACGAGCAGTACTTC. Its translation: CASSQDRAGRGLSYEQYF. This chain joins TRBV4-1 and TRBJ2-7; D is possibly TRBD2 (6 bases). The V end was cut by 0 bases, the J end by 0 bases, with 18 bases between. CDR1 and CDR2 from the germline V gene are MGHRA and YSYEKL. CDR3 length: 18 amino acids.

This chain links TRBV28 with TRBJ2-1; 7 bases agree with TRBD2. Germline assignment: CDR1 MDHEN and CDR2 SYDVKM. The J segment lost 4 bases and the V segment lost 6 bases, leaving 6 bases of the junction unmatched. CDR3 size: 14 residues. The CDR3 loop reads CASSPWGGYNEQFF. The CDR3 coding sequence is TGTGCCAGCAGCCCCTGGGGGGGTTACAATGAGCAGTTCTTC. The variable domain in full, with the rest retrieved from reference TRBV28 and TRBJ2-1, is DVKVTQSSRYLVKRTGEKVFLECVQDMDHENMFWYRQDPGLGLRLIYFSYDVKMKEKGDIPEGYSVSREKKERFSLILESASTNQTSMYLCASSPWGGYNEQFFGPGTRLTVL.

CDR3 sequence (DNA): TGTGCCAGCAGTTCCCAACAGGGGCTGGGGGAGCAGTACTTC. Amino acids: CASSSQQGLGEQYF. The V gene is TRBV6-5, the J gene TRBJ2-7; 7 positions agree with TRBD1. J lost 7 bases, V lost 4 bases, and 10 bases had no gene match. There are 14 residues in the CDR3. Germline V gene sequence: CDR1 MNHEY, CDR2 SVGAGI.

The chain has TRBV13 and TRBJ2-1; perhaps TRBD2 as D (6 bases). The germline CDR1 and CDR2 sequences are PRHDT and FYEKMQ (reference sequence). The ends were cut back, 3 bases at V and 7 bases at J, with 22 bases in the middle. This CDR3 has 17 residues. The CDR3 region is CASSLGMTSSFRNEQFF. The DNA for the CDR3 is TGTGCCAGCAGCTTGGGCATGACTAGTAGTTTTCGGAATGAGCAGTTCTTC.

The CDR3 protein is CASSTRQGGGYTF. The CDR3, as DNA: TGCGCCAGCAGTACAAGACAGGGTGGTGGCTACACCTTC. The rearrangement joins TRBV5-1 to TRBJ1-2; TRBD1 matches at 7 bases. The CDR3 length is 13 residues. V shed 5 bases, J shed 7 bases, and the junction held 8 bases outside the gene matches. Germline loops: CDR1 SGHRS, CDR2 YFSETQ.